One TCR beta chain is described in this entry. The data belong to a study of OX40 agonist ivuxolimab in advanced cancers. In the study overall: Every 2 weeks, ivuxolimab was infused into the patients intravenously at between 0.01 and 10 mg/kg.

Clones were sequenced by immunoSEQ multiplex PCR, and TCRdb holds only the in-frame ones, with some missing. The sample yields approximately 60,000 clones, over 90% seen once. Germline V gene sequence: CDR1 MNHEY, CDR2 SVGAGI. CDR3 length: 14 residues. Trimming stripped 5 bases from V and 3 bases from J, with 14 bases between. The sequencing here drew on CD4+ or CD8+ T cells sorted from blood, taken in a trial of the OX40 agonist ivuxolimab. The sequence was obtained from an adult with an advanced solid tumor such as melanoma, head and neck, liver or kidney cancer. The rearrangement uses TRBV6-5 and TRBJ2-7, with a tentative D call TRBD1 (6 bases). CDR3 sequence (DNA): TGTGCCAGCAGTCCCCGAGGACAGTTCTACGAGCAGTACTTC. This translates into CASSPRGQFYEQYF.